This section outlines one T cell receptor beta chain sequence together with its context. This clonotype appeared many times. Its recognized antigen is unknown. No base quality information exists; no much larger clone differs at one position. Only healthy Caucasian donors were included. The sample belongs to a study of identical twins (dated by TCRdb to about 2016). A note on the overall study: To test whether fetal clonotypes persist, this study deep-sequenced TCR alpha and beta repertoires from monozygotic twins, from unrelated adults of various ages, and from cord blood. To rule out contamination, the twin experiments were replicated at different times with different library preparation protocols.

The study at large found these results: Zero-insertion analyses could be partly confounded by invariant T cells such as MAIT and iNKT, although diverse VJ usage argued against such confounding for most clonotypes. Fewer insertions were carried by abundant cord blood beta clonotypes, a similar but weaker trend appeared in young adult naive repertoires, and no such trend appeared in memory repertoires. Compared with coincidental sharing between unrelated individuals, out-of-frame TCR alpha sequences shared between twins showed an excess of sequences with low generation probability. Because the same donors could not be followed over many years, the conclusions depended on cross-sectional statistical analysis. Excess twin sharing in beta out-of-frame sequences was weaker because fewer shared sequences lowered the signal-to-noise ratio. In monozygotic twins, out-of-frame TCR alpha sharing was systematically underestimated by recombination models, although the models agreed with sharing between unrelated individuals.

The CDR3, from cysteine to phenylalanine, totals 14 residues. Only the CDR3 DNA stays, 42 bases, in frame from base 1. CDR1 is given as MNHEY and CDR2 as SVGAGI, both from the germline V gene. V drops 0 bases and J drops 4 bases, leaving 9 bases in between. Library preparation used 5' RACE. Sequencing relied on an Illumina HiSeq 2000. Template switching added a universal primer binding site, and the final cDNA carried a unique molecular identifier that allowed TCR cDNA molecules to be counted accurately. Specific primers in the conserved constant-segment region were used to synthesize first-strand cDNA for TCR alpha and beta chains. Each cDNA library was double barcoded, with a SMART-Mk sample barcode plus Illumina barcodes, to control for contamination. Two successive PCR steps introduced TruSeq adapter sequences along with Illumina sample barcodes. Sequencing of the TCR alpha and beta cDNA libraries was done on the Illumina HiSeq platform using custom primers. The authors processed their data as follows. Raw reads were processed with MiGEC to extract unique molecular identifiers, and MiXCR was used to determine CDR3 positions. For each individual, recombination models were inferred using an EM algorithm with the repgenHMM and IGoR tools. The analysis of shared clonotypes was done with the tcR package in R, with sharing normalized by the product of cloneset sizes. Out-of-frame nonproductive sequences were analyzed to study raw recombination free of thymic and clonal selection effects. Clones were called with MiXCR by TCRdb after fastp trimmed the public reads at Q25, and only in-frame beta chains were retained. All rows with the same CDR3 protein become a single entry with the most common DNA and genes. What appears here as the V and J calls and clone size reflects TCRdb's work, not the paper's. The sample yields about 1.7 million distinct CDR3 sequences; under 35% were counted once. The ten most abundant clones make up 0.27% of the sample.

The chain joins TRBV6-5 to TRBJ1-2, with an unclear D gene assignment. This clonotype was obtained from a newborn girl in good health. Source material: cord blood. The nucleotide sequence is TGTGCCAGCAGTTACTCGCCACGGAGCTATGGCTACACCTTC. This codes for CASSYSPRSYGYTF.